This TCR beta chain was identified during a study of blood T cell repertoires in COVID-19. Whole-study context: Material from acute and convalescent COVID-19 was sourced from the United States, Italy and Spain.

Measured with immunoSEQ multiplex PCR; TCRdb has only the in-frame clones, and not every one. The repertoire has 25,000 to 30,000 clones, approximately 83% of them found once; the top ten carry around 26%. CDR1 MNHEY and CDR2 SMNVEV come from the germline V gene (reference sequence). This CDR3 contains 19 residues. With 5 bases clipped from V and 0 bases from J, the junction kept 16 bases outside the gene matches. V and J are TRBV27 and TRBJ1-3, with TRBD1 matching 7 bases. The sequence came from a human donor in a cohort sampled during active COVID-19. Sequences were obtained from peripheral blood. DNA for the CDR3: TGTGCCAGCAGTCTCATCCGGGCTGGACAGGCTTACTCTGGAAACACCATATATTTT. It is translated as CASSLIRAGQAYSGNTIYF.